This note documents a single T cell receptor beta chain sequence. Germline-derived CDR1 and CDR2 are SGHNT and YENEEA. V lost 4 bases and J lost 3; bases outside the gene matches: 2. The CDR3 totals 13 residues. The data derive from a study of blood T cell repertoires in COVID-19. Libraries were prepared by immunoSEQ multiplex PCR; TCRdb keeps only in-frame clonotypes and omits some of them. The sample yields about 14,000 clones, 73% seen once. The genes are TRBV11-3 and TRBJ2-5, with TRBD1 identical over 7 bases. The receptor was isolated from a man aged 65 to 85 with acute or convalescent COVID-19. Source material: peripheral blood. The CDR3: CASSSGTEETQYF. CDR3 DNA: TGTGCCAGCAGCTCCGGGACAGAAGAGACCCAGTACTTC.